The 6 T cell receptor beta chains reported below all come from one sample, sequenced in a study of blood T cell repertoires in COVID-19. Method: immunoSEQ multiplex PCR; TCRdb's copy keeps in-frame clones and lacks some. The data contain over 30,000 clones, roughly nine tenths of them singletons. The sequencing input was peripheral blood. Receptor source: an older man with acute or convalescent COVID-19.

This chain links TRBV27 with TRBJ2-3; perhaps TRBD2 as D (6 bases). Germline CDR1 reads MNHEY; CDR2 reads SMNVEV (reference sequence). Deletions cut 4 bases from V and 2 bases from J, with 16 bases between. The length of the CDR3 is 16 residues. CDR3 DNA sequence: TGTGCCAGCAGTTCAAGGTTAGCGGCCAACACAGATACGCAGTATTTT. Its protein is CASSSRLAANTDTQYF.

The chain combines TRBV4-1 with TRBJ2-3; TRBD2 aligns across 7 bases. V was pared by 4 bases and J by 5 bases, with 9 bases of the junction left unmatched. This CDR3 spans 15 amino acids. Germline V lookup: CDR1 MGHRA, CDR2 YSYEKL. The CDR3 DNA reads TGCGCCAGCAGCCTTTCCTCTGGACTAGGAGATACGCAGTATTTT. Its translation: CASSLSSGLGDTQYF.

CDR3 residues: CASSVAGTGGYNEQFF. Written as DNA, the CDR3 is TGTGCCAGCAGCGTAGCTGGGACAGGGGGGTACAATGAGCAGTTCTTC. The chain employs TRBV9 and TRBJ2-1; 11 bases are shared with TRBD1. Germline lookup yields CDR1 SGDLS and CDR2 YYNGEE. The CDR3 is 16 amino acids. Trimming at V came to 0 bases and at J to 4 bases, leaving 3 bases not matched to a gene.

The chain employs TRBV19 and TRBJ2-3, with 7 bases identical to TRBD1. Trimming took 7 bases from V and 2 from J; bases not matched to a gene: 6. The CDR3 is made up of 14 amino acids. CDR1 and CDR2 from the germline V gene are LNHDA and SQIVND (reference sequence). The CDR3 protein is CASTQGQSTDTQYF. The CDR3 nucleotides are TGTGCCAGTACCCAGGGACAGTCCACAGATACGCAGTATTTT.

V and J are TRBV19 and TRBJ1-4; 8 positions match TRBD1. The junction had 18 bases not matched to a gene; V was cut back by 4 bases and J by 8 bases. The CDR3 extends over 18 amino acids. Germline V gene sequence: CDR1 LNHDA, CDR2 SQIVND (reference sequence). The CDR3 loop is CASSTTFLRQGTWEKLFF. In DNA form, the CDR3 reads TGTGCCAGTAGTACAACTTTCCTTCGACAGGGGACTTGGGAAAAACTGTTTTTT. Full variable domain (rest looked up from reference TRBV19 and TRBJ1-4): DGGITQSPKYLFRKEGQNVTLSCEQNLNHDAMYWYRQDPGQGLRLIYYSQIVNDFQKGDIAEGYSVSREKKESFPLTVTSAQKNPTAFYLCASSTTFLRQGTWEKLFFGSGTQLSVL.

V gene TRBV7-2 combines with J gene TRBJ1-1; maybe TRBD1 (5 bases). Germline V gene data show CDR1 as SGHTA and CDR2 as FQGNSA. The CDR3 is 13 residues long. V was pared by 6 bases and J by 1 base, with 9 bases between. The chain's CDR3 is CASRFQGNTEAFF. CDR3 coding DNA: TGTGCCAGCAGATTTCAGGGGAACACTGAAGCTTTCTTT. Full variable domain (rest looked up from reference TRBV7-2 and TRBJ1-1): GAGVSQSPSNKVTEKGKDVELRCDPISGHTALYWYRQSLGQGLEFLIYFQGNSAPDKSGLPSDRFSAERTGGSVSTLTIQRTQQEDSAVYLCASRFQGNTEAFFGQGTRLTVV.